This T cell receptor beta chain was identified in a study of CXCR3-negative and CXCR3-positive naive CD8 T cells. About the research overall: Total TRB output reached 150 million or so reads, about 1.5 +/- 0.3 million per library.

Per the germline V gene, CDR1 is MGHDK and CDR2 is SYGVNS. The length of the CDR3 is 11 residues. The TRB libraries of cDNA were built by UMI-labeled 5' RACE. TCRdb re-analyzed the 5' RACE reads; it lists each CDR3 protein once, without DNA. In total, the table holds over 100,000 distinct CDR3 sequences. Triplicate sorts, around 300,000 cells apiece, were made for each CD8+ T cell subset. Study-wide points: The majority of assays used fresh PBMCs, and CXCR3 expression partially decreased after cryopreservation.

Concerning this clonotype: Its antigen is currently unknown.

The sequenced sample was naive CXCR3- CD8+ T cells from blood. As to subset: CD45RO-CCR7+CD27+CD95- naive CD8+ T cells lacking CXCR3 (TNR3-). The sequence came from a human donor in good health. Some clones in this sample may be carry-over from other donors' samples. The rearrangement uses TRBV25-1 and TRBJ2-2. Here the CDR3 reads CASSVTGELFF. Full variable domain (missing parts from reference TRBV25-1 and TRBJ2-2): EADIYQTPRYLVIGTGKKITLECSQTMGHDKMYWYQQDPGMELHLIHYSYGVNSTEKGDLSSESTVSRIRTEHFPLTLESARPSHTSQYLCASSVTGELFFGEGSRLTVL.